A selection of T cell receptor beta chains follows, all from one sample in a study of CD8+ T cells in alopecia areata. The method was immunoSEQ multiplex PCR; TCRdb's version includes in-frame clones alone and lacks a portion of them. The table lists around 130,000 clones, about 57% of them singletons. The specimen comprised CD4+ T cells sorted from blood, sampled at week 0. The receptors were gathered from a human donor with alopecia areata. Both conserved end residues are part of each CDR3. A D gene is named only where the DNA matches it firmly. Size tells how often a clone was seen (once, few, many) or the class of an expanded clone, and some rows leave it out.

J gene: TRBJ2-1; clone size: -; D gene: -; V gene: TRBV4-2; CDR3 DNA: TGTGCCAGCAGCCAAGTGGAGGGGGGACGGTACAATGAGCAGTTCTTC; CDR3 protein: CASSQVEGGRYNEQFF
J gene: TRBJ2-7; clone size: -; D gene: -; V gene: TRBV11-2; CDR3 DNA: TGTGCCAGCAGCCCAATCTCAAGGCAGCGAGAAGTCTACGAGCAGTACTTC; CDR3 protein: CASSPISRQREVYEQYF
J gene: TRBJ1-1; clone size: once; D gene: -; V gene: TRBV28; CDR3 DNA: TGTGCCTCTACTCGGGGCTTGTTTGAAGCTTTCTTT; CDR3 protein: CASTRGLFEAFF
J gene: TRBJ2-5; clone size: few; D gene: TRBD1; V gene: TRBV5-1; CDR3 DNA: TGCGCCAGTGGGACAGGGGGCGAGTCGGAGACCCAGTACTTC; CDR3 protein: CASGTGGESETQYF
J gene: TRBJ2-1; clone size: -; D gene: -; V gene: TRBV7-2; CDR3 DNA: TGTGCCAGCAGCTTAAACTACGACCTTGAGCAGTTCTTC; CDR3 protein: CASSLNYDLEQFF
J gene: TRBJ1-2; clone size: many; D gene: -; V gene: TRBV2; CDR3 DNA: TGTGCCAGCAGTGACCCAAGGGGTCCCGGCTACACCTTC; CDR3 protein: CASSDPRGPGYTF
J gene: TRBJ2-7; clone size: -; D gene: TRBD2; V gene: TRBV18; CDR3 DNA: TGTGCCAGCTCACCGACTAGCGGGGGCTACGAGCAGTACTTC; CDR3 protein: CASSPTSGGYEQYF
J gene: TRBJ2-3; clone size: -; D gene: TRBD2; V gene: TRBV6-6; CDR3 DNA: TGTGCCAGCAGCCCACTAGCGGCCCATAGCACAGATACGCAGTATTTT; CDR3 protein: CASSPLAAHSTDTQYF
J gene: TRBJ2-3; clone size: few; D gene: -; V gene: TRBV5-1; CDR3 DNA: TGCGCCAGCAGTCCGGCTCATAGCACAGATACGCAGTATTTT; CDR3 protein: CASSPAHSTDTQYF
J gene: TRBJ2-3; clone size: -; D gene: -; V gene: TRBV4-1; CDR3 DNA: TGCGCCAGCAGCCCCCGCGGCACTACCGGTAGCACAGATACGCAGTATTTT; CDR3 protein: CASSPRGTTGSTDTQYF
J gene: TRBJ2-5; clone size: -; D gene: -; V gene: TRBV7-2; CDR3 DNA: TGTGCCAGCAGCTTAGTGCCTAAGGACATATCAAAGGGAGAGACCCAGTACTTC; CDR3 protein: CASSLVPKDISKGETQYF
J gene: TRBJ2-1; clone size: -; D gene: TRBD1; V gene: TRBV5-1; CDR3 DNA: TGCGCCAGCAGCCAAGACAGGGGCAAGTTCTTC; CDR3 protein: CASSQDRGKFF
J gene: TRBJ2-3; clone size: few; D gene: TRBD1; V gene: TRBV6-5; CDR3 DNA: TGTGCCAGCAGGTCACAGGGGGCCACCACAGATACGCAGTATTTT; CDR3 protein: CASRSQGATTDTQYF
J gene: TRBJ2-1; clone size: -; D gene: TRBD1; V gene: TRBV19; CDR3 DNA: TGTGCCAGTAGTAAGGACAGGGCATACAATGAGCAGTTCTTC; CDR3 protein: CASSKDRAYNEQFF
J gene: TRBJ1-5; clone size: few; D gene: TRBD1; V gene: TRBV7-6; CDR3 DNA: TGTGCCAGCAGCTCCGGGCAGGGGGCACTGGGGCAGCCCCAGCATTTT; CDR3 protein: CASSSGQGALGQPQHF
J gene: TRBJ2-1; clone size: once; D gene: -; V gene: TRBV6-1; CDR3 DNA: TGTGCCAGCAGTGAATTGCGGTGGGATGAGCAGTTCTTC; CDR3 protein: CASSELRWDEQFF
J gene: TRBJ1-6; clone size: -; D gene: -; V gene: TRBV7-8; CDR3 DNA: TGTGCCAGCAGCCTAGGGCGGGGCAGCTCACCCCTCCACTTT; CDR3 protein: CASSLGRGSSPLHF
J gene: TRBJ1-5; clone size: -; D gene: -; V gene: TRBV7-9; CDR3 DNA: TGTGCCAGCAGCTTTGGGTCCAATCAGCCCCAGCATTTT; CDR3 protein: CASSFGSNQPQHF
J gene: TRBJ2-5; clone size: -; D gene: -; V gene: TRBV6-5; CDR3 DNA: TGTGCCAGCAGTTTCGGGATCTCGGCGGAGACCCAGTACTTC; CDR3 protein: CASSFGISAETQYF
J gene: TRBJ1-1; clone size: -; D gene: -; V gene: TRBV19; CDR3 DNA: TGTGCCAGTAGTGATGTGGTGACAGTTGGAGCTTTCTTT; CDR3 protein: CASSDVVTVGAFF
J gene: TRBJ2-1; clone size: -; D gene: TRBD1; V gene: TRBV14; CDR3 DNA: TGTGCCAGCAGCCAACCGGGACAGTGGGCCGGAGTGCAGTTCTTC; CDR3 protein: CASSQPGQWAGVQFF
J gene: TRBJ2-2; clone size: -; D gene: TRBD2; V gene: TRBV7-6; CDR3 DNA: TGTGCCAGCAACCCCCGAGCGGGAGTTACCGGGGAGCTGTTTTTT; CDR3 protein: CASNPRAGVTGELFF
J gene: TRBJ1-1; clone size: few; D gene: TRBD1; V gene: TRBV7-8; CDR3 DNA: TGTGCCAGCAGCCCCCCAGGGGGCACTGAAGCTTTCTTT; CDR3 protein: CASSPPGGTEAFF
J gene: TRBJ1-1; clone size: -; D gene: TRBD1; V gene: TRBV5-4; CDR3 DNA: TGTGCCAGCAGCTCCGAGCAGGGGGCGCCTGAAGCTTTCTTT; CDR3 protein: CASSSEQGAPEAFF
J gene: TRBJ2-5; clone size: once; D gene: -; V gene: TRBV4-2; CDR3 DNA: TGTGCCGGCAGCCGGAAGACGGGTGTCGGAGAGACCCAGTACTTC; CDR3 protein: CAGSRKTGVGETQYF
J gene: TRBJ2-7; clone size: -; D gene: -; V gene: TRBV7-3; CDR3 DNA: TGTGCCAGCAGCTTAACTCCCCTAAGCTCCTACGAGCAGTACTTC; CDR3 protein: CASSLTPLSSYEQYF
J gene: TRBJ1-1; clone size: -; D gene: TRBD1; V gene: TRBV29-1; CDR3 DNA: TGCAGCGTTGTACCTGGGACAGAAAAAGCTTTCTTT; CDR3 protein: CSVVPGTEKAFF